This T cell receptor (beta chain) emerged from a study of shared clonotypes between healthy human individuals. This clone was detected only a few times. The J segment lost 1 base and the V segment lost 7 bases, leaving 6 bases of the junction unmatched. This CDR3 has 14 residues. In germline, CDR1 is MNHEY, CDR2 SMNVEV (reference sequence). Sequencing used immunoSEQ multiplex PCR; TCRdb keeps in-frame clones, though not all of them. Here the sample spans 2 million to 2.5 million clones, nearly 97% being singletons. This chain uses TRBV27 with TRBJ1-1, with 7 bases that match TRBD1. Sequencing was carried out using naive CD4+ T cells sorted from blood. Subset in this sample: CD45RA+ positively selected. The origin of this receptor is a man younger than 35 in good health. The CDR3 protein is CASMSRTGNTEAFF. For the CDR3, the DNA is TGTGCCAGCATGAGTAGGACAGGGAACACTGAAGCTTTCTTT.